This TCR beta chain is drawn from a study of T cell changes during pregnancy in multiple sclerosis. The CDR3 is 13 amino acids. The V gene's germline CDR1 is SGHVS and CDR2 FNYEAQ. Trimming left V 4 bases short and J 9 bases short, with 13 bases between. Measured with immunoSEQ multiplex PCR; TCRdb has only the in-frame clones, and not every one. The sample yields tens of thousands of clones, around 94% seen once. The source is a female donor with multiple sclerosis, enrolled in a pregnancy study. V gene TRBV7-6 combines with J gene TRBJ2-1; maybe TRBD2 (5 bases). The sequencing used peripheral blood, collected in the third trimester of pregnancy. Here the CDR3 DNA reads TGTGCCAGCAGCTCCCCGGACTCGGTTGAGCAGTTCTTC. Its translation is CASSSPDSVEQFF.